The clone carrying this TCR beta chain was detected only once. As yet, its antigen is unknown. Treatment defined: roughly nine-day PBMC culture with coronavirus spike peptide pools or control peptides (ViraFEST assay). J gave up 2 bases and V 5 bases, and 10 bases lay outside the gene matches. The CDR3 consists of 15 residues. From germline, CDR1 is GTSNPN and CDR2 SVGIG (reference sequence). This record comes from a study of vaccination and CD4 T cells after COVID-19. An Oncomine TCR Beta short-read assay was used to sequence the DNA from cultured CD4+ T cells. TCRdb passed the PCR reads through MiXCR, listing each CDR3 protein once. The table lists about 14,000 distinct CDR3 sequences, over 50% of them singletons.

This clonotype originated in a human donor who had recovered from COVID-19. The chain employs TRBV30 and TRBJ2-7; 9 positions agree with TRBD1. The sample taken for sequencing was CD4+ T cells from blood, cultured in vitro. CDR3 region: CAWCWGDRDPYEQYF. In DNA form, the CDR3 reads TGTGCCTGGTGCTGGGGGGACAGGGACCCCTACGAGCAGTACTTC.